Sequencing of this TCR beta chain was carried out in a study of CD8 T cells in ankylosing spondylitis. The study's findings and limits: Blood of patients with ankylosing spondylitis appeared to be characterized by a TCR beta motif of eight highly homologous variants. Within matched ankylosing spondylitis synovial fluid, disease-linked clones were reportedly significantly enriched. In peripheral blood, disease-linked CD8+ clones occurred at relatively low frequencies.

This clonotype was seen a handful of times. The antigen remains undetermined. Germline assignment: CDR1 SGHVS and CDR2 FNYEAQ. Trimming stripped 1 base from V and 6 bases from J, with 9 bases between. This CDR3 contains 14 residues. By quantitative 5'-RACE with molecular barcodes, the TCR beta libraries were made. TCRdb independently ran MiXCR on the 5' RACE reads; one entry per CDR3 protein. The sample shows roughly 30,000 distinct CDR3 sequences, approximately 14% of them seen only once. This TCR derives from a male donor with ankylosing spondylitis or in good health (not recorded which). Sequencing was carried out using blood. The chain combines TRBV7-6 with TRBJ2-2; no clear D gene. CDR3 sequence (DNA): TGTGCCAGCAGCTTAGGCCCTCAGGCCGGGGAGCTGTTTTTT. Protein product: CASSLGPQAGELFF.